Sequencing of this T cell receptor beta chain was carried out in a study of response to subunit inactivated influenza vaccine (dated by TCRdb to the late 2010s). For the study in its entirety: Deep quantitative T cell receptor repertoire profiling was used in the study to track responses to a trivalent subunit inactivated influenza vaccine. The paper as a whole reports these results and caveats: It was suggested by the authors that each seasonal influenza vaccination may recruit only a limited number of new T cells.

Library generation was performed with RT-PCR. The instrument given in TCRdb is Illumina HiSeq 2500. TCRdb reprocessing: public reads trimmed at Q25 with fastp, clones called with MiXCR, in-frame beta chains kept. Every entry covers one CDR3 protein and lists the most common genes and DNA from its rows. This sample has about 520,000 distinct CDR3 sequences in its table, and about 25% of those were observed once. The top ten constitute under 2.5% of the sample. This clonotype showed up just a few times. Its specific antigen is unknown. Base qualities are not at hand, and no much larger clone is one base apart. Based on the germline V gene (reference sequence), the CDR1 and CDR2 sequences are DFQATT and SNEGSKA. The germline ends are 12 bases apart after V is trimmed by 0 bases and J by 1 base. From its cysteine to its phenylalanine, the CDR3 spans 15 amino acids. The sequence is cut down to CDR3 DNA, 45 bases in frame from base 1.

The sequencing here drew on CD4+ T cells sorted from PBMCs, taken 5 days after vaccination. The sequence was collected from a man between 50 and 59 years old who received an inactivated influenza vaccine. Donor details come from another sample of the same person, matched by shared clones. The V and J genes are TRBV20-1 and TRBJ1-1, and possibly TRBD1, on 5 matching bases. The bases are TGCAGTGCTAGAGATAGGCCAGGGAAGAACACTGAAGCTTTCTTT. Its translation reads: CSARDRPGKNTEAFF.